This record concerns one T cell receptor beta chain sequence. V gave up 10 bases and J gave up 6 bases; unmatched junction bases: 5. Germline V CDR1 and CDR2: KGHSH, LQKENI. This CDR3 contains 14 residues. Individuals who volunteered at a blood bank located in Maryland, USA, made up the group of healthy controls. The data were taken from a study of neurological immune-mediated disorders. From the 5' RACE reads, TCRdb called clonotypes with MiXCR, one entry per CDR3 protein. The sample records about 50,000 distinct CDR3 sequences, roughly 15% being singletons. This chain uses TRBV18 with TRBJ2-1, with 14 bases that match TRBD2. Sequenced material: PBMCs. The receptor comes from a man aged 60-69 years in good health. The CDR3 reads CATSGLAGGNEQFF. The CDR3 DNA follows: TGTGCCACCTCCGGACTAGCGGGAGGCAATGAGCAGTTCTTC.